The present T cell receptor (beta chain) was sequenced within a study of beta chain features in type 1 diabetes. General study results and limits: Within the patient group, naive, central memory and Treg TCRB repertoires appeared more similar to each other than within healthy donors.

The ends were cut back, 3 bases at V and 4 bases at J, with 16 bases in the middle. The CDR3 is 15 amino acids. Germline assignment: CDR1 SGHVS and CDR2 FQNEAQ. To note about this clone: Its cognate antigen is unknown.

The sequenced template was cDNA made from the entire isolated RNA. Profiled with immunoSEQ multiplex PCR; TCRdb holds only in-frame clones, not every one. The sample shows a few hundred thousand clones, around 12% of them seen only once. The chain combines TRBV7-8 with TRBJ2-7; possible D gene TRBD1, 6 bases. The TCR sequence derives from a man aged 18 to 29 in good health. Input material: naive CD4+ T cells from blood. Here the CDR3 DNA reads TGTGCCAGCAGCTTTACCGGTGGGGGCACGTACGAGCAGTACTTC. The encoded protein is CASSFTGGGTYEQYF.